Each of the 12 T cell receptor beta chains below was sequenced from the same sample in a study of T-cell reconstitution after alpha-beta-depleted transplantation in children. Preparation of the TCRbeta library involved a method that used unique molecular identifiers. Using its own MiXCR run on the PCR reads, TCRdb lists one record per CDR3 protein. Found here are about 870,000 distinct CDR3 sequences, about 16% of them singletons; the top ten hold about 4.6%. The sequenced sample was PBMCs, mostly from graft donor cells, obtained 360 days after TCRalphabeta/CD19-depleted stem cell transplant. Receptors were obtained from a male patient between 10 and 17 years old who had a stem cell transplant for acute lymphoblastic leukemia, so the T cells may come from the graft donor.

Many counts were recorded for this clonotype. This chain connects TRBV25-1 to TRBJ2-7; possibly TRBD1 or TRBD2 for D (5 bases each). Looked up from germline, CDR1 is MGHDK and CDR2 is SYGVNS. The V gene lost 11 bases and the J gene lost 0 bases, with 17 bases spanning the gap. The CDR3 consists of 14 residues. The DNA of the CDR3 is TGTGCCTCAGGTCTTAGCGACAGCTCCTACGAGCAGTACTTC. Translating gives CASGLSDSSYEQYF.

The chain links TRBV20-1 to TRBJ1-5; D is uncertain. V was trimmed by 6 bases and J by 0 bases, leaving 12 bases between them. Looked up from germline, CDR1 is DFQATT and CDR2 is SNEGSKA (reference sequence). The CDR3 contains 14 residues. CDR3 DNA sequence: TGCAGTGCCTCAAGGCAGCATAGCAATCAGCCCCAGCATTTT. Encoded protein: CSASRQHSNQPQHF.

This clonotype was counted ten times or more. The chain uses TRBV5-1 and TRBJ1-1; possibly TRBD1 for D (5 bases). The CDR3 runs to 14 residues. Trimming removed 4 bases at V and 5 bases at J, with 15 bases between. Germline V CDR1 and CDR2: SGHRS, YFSETQ. The CDR3 here is CASSPRDGRTEAFF. CDR3 coding DNA: TGCGCCAGCAGCCCACGGGACGGAAGGACTGAAGCTTTCTTT.

This clonotype was counted many times. The V call is TRBV7-9, the J call TRBJ2-1, with 9 bases identical to TRBD2. CDR3 length equals 15 residues. V trimming: 1 base; J trimming: 5 bases; junction bases outside the gene matches: 3. The germline CDR1 and CDR2 sequences are SEHNR and FQNEAQ (reference sequence). The CDR3 here is CASSLVAGAHNEQFF. Here the CDR3 DNA reads TGTGCCAGCAGCTTAGTAGCGGGAGCCCACAATGAGCAGTTCTTC. Combining the CDR3 with reference TRBV7-9 and TRBJ2-1 gives the whole variable domain DTGVSQNPRHKITKRGQNVTFRCDPISEHNRLYWYRQTLGQGPEFLTYFQNEAQLEKSRLLSDRFSAERPKGSFSTLEIQRTEQGDSAMYLCASSLVAGAHNEQFFGPGTRLTVL.

This clonotype was picked up many times. The genes are TRBV5-1 and TRBJ1-1; D remains unclear. The germline V and J ends were trimmed by 2 bases and 0 bases, with 8 bases remaining between them. This CDR3 region has 14 residues. Germline V CDR1 and CDR2: SGHRS, YFSETQ. The CDR3 DNA is TGCGCCAGCAGCTTTTGGGGTATGAACACTGAAGCTTTCTTT. It codes for CASSFWGMNTEAFF.

This sequence joins TRBV7-3 and TRBJ2-1, with TRBD1 matching 7 bases. Germline CDR1 is SGHTA and CDR2 is FQGTGA. V was clipped by 2 bases and J by 6 bases; unmatched bases: 10. This CDR3 region has 16 residues. CDR3 in DNA: TGTGCCAGCAGCTTATGGGACAGAGGCATCATCAATGAGCAGTTCTTC. As protein: CASSLWDRGIINEQFF.

This clonotype has at least ten counts. The junction departs from germline at one end; a sequencing error may be responsible. The chain carries TRBV5-1 and TRBJ2-7; unclear D gene. CDR1 and CDR2 (germline): SGHRS, YFSETQ. This CDR3 is 14 amino acids long. CDR3: CASSLVGSTYEQYF. CDR3 sequence (DNA): TGTGCCAGCAGCTTAGTTGGCAGCACCTACGAGCAGTACTTC.

This clonotype was observed at least ten times. The chain uses TRBV27 and TRBJ2-6, with D uncertain. The CDR3 totals 15 residues. Germline V gene data show CDR1 as MNHEY and CDR2 as SMNVEV (reference sequence). Trimming removed 5 bases at V and 0 bases at J, with 8 bases between. The CDR3 is CASSDLSSGANVLTF. Written as DNA, the CDR3 is TGTGCCAGCAGTGACCTGAGCTCTGGGGCCAACGTCCTGACTTTC. The full variable domain, completed using reference TRBV27 and TRBJ2-6, is EAQVTQNPRYLITVTGKKLTVTCSQNMNHEYMSWYRQDPGLGLRQIYYSMNVEVTDKGDVPEGYKVSRKEKRNFPLILESPSPNQTSLYFCASSDLSSGANVLTFGAGSRLTVL.

The table lists this clonotype with a few counts. This CDR3 is CASSQPNIGDRTTGTDTQYF. The DNA of the CDR3 is TGCGCCAGCAGTCAACCTAACATAGGGGACAGAACCACTGGAACAGATACGCAGTATTTT. The rearrangement links TRBV23-1 to TRBJ2-3, with TRBD1 matching 7 bases. TRBV23-1 is marked as an open reading frame, function uncertain. The CDR3 runs 20 residues. V lost 2 bases and J lost 3; bases outside the gene matches: 20.

The chain carries TRBV7-9 and TRBJ1-2, with D unresolved. The germline CDR1 and CDR2 sequences are SEHNR and FQNEAQ (reference sequence). Trimming removed 1 base from V and 0 bases from J, with 9 bases in between. The CDR3 spans 15 residues. CDR3 region: CASSLVDIPNYGYTF. CDR3 nucleotides: TGTGCCAGCAGCTTAGTGGATATACCTAACTATGGCTACACCTTC. The whole variable domain, filled in from reference TRBV7-9 and TRBJ1-2, reads DTGVSQNPRHKITKRGQNVTFRCDPISEHNRLYWYRQTLGQGPEFLTYFQNEAQLEKSRLLSDRFSAERPKGSFSTLEIQRTEQGDSAMYLCASSLVDIPNYGYTFGSGTRLTVV.

This clonotype occurred many times. This chain links TRBV5-1 with TRBJ1-2, with D unresolved. CDR1 is SGHRS, CDR2 YFSETQ, per germline. The germline V and J ends were trimmed by 0 bases and 1 base, with 13 bases remaining between them. This CDR3 has 16 amino acids. For the CDR3, the DNA is TGCGCCAGCAGCTTGGGGTCCTTGGGAGATAACTATGGCTACACCTTC. Translating gives CASSLGSLGDNYGYTF.

A note on this clonotype: A clone one base away is much larger, so this may be a read error. Lacking the conserved final phenylalanine or tryptophan, this CDR3 likely reflects a read error. CDR3 bases: TGCGCCAGCAGGGTCACTGCGTACCAAGAGACCCAGTACTAC. Translation: CASRVTAYQETQYY. The chain uses TRBV5-1 and TRBJ2-5; D not resolved. The V gene lost 5 bases and the J gene lost 0 bases, with 11 bases spanning the gap. Germline V gene sequence: CDR1 SGHRS, CDR2 YFSETQ. This CDR3 spans 14 amino acids.